Shown below are 10 T cell receptor beta chains from a single sample sequenced in a study of OX40 agonist ivuxolimab in advanced cancers. The assay was immunoSEQ multiplex PCR, and TCRdb's table has in-frame clones only and misses some. There are about 67,000 clones in the sample; 70% to 90% occur only once, and 7% to 9.5% lies in the top ten. The sequences come from CD4+ or CD8+ T cells sorted from blood, collected in a trial of the OX40 agonist ivuxolimab. Every receptor here comes from an adult with an advanced solid tumor such as melanoma, head and neck, liver or kidney cancer.

This chain connects TRBV7-9 to TRBJ2-5, with 9 bases identical to TRBD2. The V gene's germline CDR1 is SEHNR and CDR2 FQNEAQ (reference sequence). The CDR3 length is 14 residues. V lost 6 bases, J lost 5 bases, and 7 bases stayed unmatched. CDR3 nucleotides: TGTGCCAGCAGTCAGGCGGGGGGGCAGGAGACCCAGTACTTC. This gives the protein CASSQAGGQETQYF.

The chain has TRBV9 and TRBJ1-1; D is uncertain. Trimming cost V 3 bases and J 1 base, with 10 bases left between them. This CDR3 is built from 14 residues. From germline, CDR1 is SGDLS and CDR2 YYNGEE. In DNA form, the CDR3 reads TGTGCCAGCAGCGCCACTACGGGGAACACTGAAGCTTTCTTT. Its protein is CASSATTGNTEAFF.

This chain links TRBV29-1 with TRBJ1-4, with TRBD1 identical over 9 bases. CDR1 SQVTM and CDR2 ANQGSEA come from the germline V gene. Germline trimming cut 4 bases from V and 6 bases from J; bases unmatched to any gene: 3. CDR3 length: 13 amino acids. The CDR3 reads CSVVRDRDEKLFF. In DNA, the CDR3 is TGCAGCGTTGTCCGGGACAGGGATGAAAAACTGTTTTTT.

This chain joins TRBV7-9 and TRBJ2-7; D not resolved. Trimming pared 1 base from V and 2 bases from J, leaving 6 bases between. CDR1 and CDR2 from the germline V gene are SEHNR and FQNEAQ (reference sequence). The CDR3 has 13 amino acids. CDR3 coding DNA: TGTGCCAGCAGCTTAGAGGCCGCCTACGAGCAGTACTTC. It codes for CASSLEAAYEQYF. Full variable domain (missing parts from reference TRBV7-9 and TRBJ2-7): DTGVSQNPRHKITKRGQNVTFRCDPISEHNRLYWYRQTLGQGPEFLTYFQNEAQLEKSRLLSDRFSAERPKGSFSTLEIQRTEQGDSAMYLCASSLEAAYEQYFGPGTRLTVT.

The V call is TRBV7-9, the J call TRBJ1-6; possible D gene TRBD1, 5 bases. With 5 bases removed from V and 12 bases from J, the gap between germline ends came to 17 bases. Germline V CDR1 and CDR2: SEHNR, FQNEAQ (reference sequence). The CDR3 spans 14 residues. DNA for the CDR3: TGTGCCAGCAGCGCCCGGCAGGGTATTGAACCCCTCCACTTT. It encodes CASSARQGIEPLHF.

There are a few counts of this clone. J is TRBJ1-5 and V is TRBV6-5; the match to TRBD1 covers 8 bases. The junction had 7 bases not matched to a gene; V was cut back by 6 bases and J by 3 bases. Germline CDR1 and CDR2: MNHEY and SVGAGI. The CDR3 is 15 residues long. This CDR3 reads CASSRTGNNNQPQHF. The CDR3 DNA sequence: TGTGCCAGCAGCCGGACAGGGAACAACAATCAGCCCCAGCATTTT.

The gene calls are TRBV7-2 and TRBJ2-1, with D tentatively TRBD2 (7 bases). V was shortened by 4 bases and J by 2 bases, with 21 bases between the two germline ends. CDR1 is SGHTA and CDR2 is FQGNSA in the germline V gene. The CDR3 runs 18 residues. CDR3 sequence (DNA): TGTGCCAGCAGCTCCAATCCTCTTTTCGGGGGGCCCTACAATGAGCAGTTCTTC. Its protein product is CASSSNPLFGGPYNEQFF.

This rearrangement joins TRBV5-1 to TRBJ2-7; 11 nucleotides line up with TRBD2. CDR1 is SGHRS and CDR2 is YFSETQ in the germline V gene. J was trimmed by 4 bases and V by 4 bases; bases with no gene match: 7. The CDR3 extends over 15 amino acids. This CDR3 is CASSPTGLAVYEQYF. The CDR3 DNA follows: TGCGCCAGCAGCCCTACGGGACTAGCGGTTTACGAGCAGTACTTC. Full variable domain (remainder filled in from reference TRBV5-1 and TRBJ2-7): KAGVTQTPRYLIKTRGQQVTLSCSPISGHRSVSWYQQTPGQGLQFLFEYFSETQRNKGNFPGRFSGRQFSNSRSEMNVSTLELGDSALYLCASSPTGLAVYEQYFGPGTRLTVT.

The rearrangement links TRBV30 to TRBJ2-5; D is uncertain. The J call may be mistaken, given a closer DNA end match to TRBJ2-7. CDR1 and CDR2 from the germline V gene are GTSNPN and SVGIG (reference sequence). The CDR3 loop spans 12 amino acids. The CDR3 nucleotides are TGTGCCTGGTCCGACAACTCCTACGAGCAGTACTTC. Amino acids: CAWSDNSYEQYF.

This chain connects TRBV5-1 to TRBJ2-1; 14 bases are shared with TRBD2. J was trimmed by 6 bases and V by 0 bases; bases with no gene match: 5. Looked up from germline, CDR1 is SGHRS and CDR2 is YFSETQ. This CDR3 is 17 amino acids long. CDR3 sequence: CASSLVPGTSGGNEQFF. The DNA of the CDR3 is TGCGCCAGCAGCTTGGTCCCCGGGACTAGCGGGGGCAATGAGCAGTTCTTC. The complete variable domain, with remaining parts taken from reference TRBV5-1 and TRBJ2-1, reads KAGVTQTPRYLIKTRGQQVTLSCSPISGHRSVSWYQQTPGQGLQFLFEYFSETQRNKGNFPGRFSGRQFSNSRSEMNVSTLELGDSALYLCASSLVPGTSGGNEQFFGPGTRLTVL.